One and the same sample provided the 21 T cell receptor beta chains below, sequenced in a study of T cell responses to AZD1222 COVID-19 vaccine. Data came from immunoSEQ multiplex PCR; TCRdb stores just in-frame clones and leaves some out. The table has 100,000 to 120,000 clones, approximately 92% seen once. Sequencing was performed on peripheral blood, taken 28 days after the second AZD1222 dose. These receptors all stem from an adult who received the AZD1222 COVID-19 vaccine.

The chain recombines TRBV28 with TRBJ1-2; D is ambiguous. The CDR3 is 14 amino acids. Germline V gene data show CDR1 as MDHEN and CDR2 as SYDVKM. V was pared by 5 bases and J by 4 bases, with 14 bases between. The CDR3 reads CASSRPGSGYGYTF. CDR3 nucleotide sequence: TGTGCCAGCAGTCGTCCCGGGTCGGGCTATGGCTACACCTTC.

This clone has just a few counts. The V and J genes are TRBV30 and TRBJ1-3, with D tentatively TRBD1 (6 bases). Germline-derived CDR1 and CDR2 are GTSNPN and SVGIG (reference sequence). The CDR3 contains 15 residues. Trimming removed 1 base from V and 5 bases from J, with 15 bases in between. The CDR3 loop reads CAWSAPARDRNTIYF. CDR3 coding DNA: TGTGCCTGGAGTGCCCCGGCCAGGGACAGAAACACCATATATTTT.

The chain has TRBV29-1 and TRBJ1-2; D is unclear. The germline V and J ends were trimmed by 4 bases and 8 bases, with 17 bases remaining between them. Germline CDR1 is SQVTM and CDR2 is ANQGSEA. The CDR3 runs to 13 residues. CDR3 amino acids: CSVGDPRLYGYTF. The CDR3 nucleotides are TGCAGCGTTGGAGATCCCCGCCTTTACGGCTACACCTTC.

This clone was recorded once. This chain connects TRBV28 to TRBJ2-7; possibly TRBD2 for D (5 bases). The CDR3 is 11 amino acids. Trimming pared 6 bases from V and 6 bases from J, leaving 9 bases between. Germline lookup yields CDR1 MDHEN and CDR2 SYDVKM. The CDR3 is CASSERAEQYF. Here the CDR3 DNA reads TGTGCCAGCAGCGAGAGGGCCGAGCAGTACTTC. Filled out from reference TRBV28 and TRBJ2-7, the complete variable domain reads DVKVTQSSRYLVKRTGEKVFLECVQDMDHENMFWYRQDPGLGLRLIYFSYDVKMKEKGDIPEGYSVSREKKERFSLILESASTNQTSMYLCASSERAEQYFGPGTRLTVT.

The rearrangement uses TRBV11-3 and TRBJ2-5; 8 bases are shared with TRBD2. The CDR3 is made up of 15 amino acids. CDR1 is SGHNT and CDR2 is YENEEA in the germline V gene. The V and J ends lost 2 bases and 4 bases, in that order; junction bases with no gene match: 6. CDR3 DNA sequence: TGTGCCAGCAGCTTAATGGCGGGAGGCGGAGAGACCCAGTACTTC. It yields the protein CASSLMAGGGETQYF.

The genes are TRBV7-3 and TRBJ2-1; 9 nucleotides match TRBD1. This CDR3 has 14 amino acids. Germline-derived CDR1 and CDR2 are SGHTA and FQGTGA. V was pared by 5 bases and J by 6 bases, with 5 bases of the junction left unmatched. The CDR3 sequence is CASSVGTGFNEQFF. CDR3 nucleotides: TGTGCCAGCAGCGTCGGGACAGGGTTCAATGAGCAGTTCTTC.

This clone is a singleton in its sample. The rearrangement joins TRBV5-1 to TRBJ2-7; D gene unclear. CDR3 length: 12 residues. The ends were cut back, 0 bases at V and 5 bases at J, with 6 bases in the middle. The germline V gene encodes CDR1 SGHRS and CDR2 YFSETQ. In DNA form, the CDR3 reads TGCGCCAGCAGCTTGGGACGAAACGAGCAGTACTTC. This encodes CASSLGRNEQYF.

This chain connects TRBV11-3 to TRBJ2-2; possibly TRBD1 or TRBD2 for D (5 bases each). The CDR3 is 14 amino acids. Germline V lookup: CDR1 SGHNT, CDR2 YENEEA. The V end was cut by 6 bases, the J end by 3 bases, with 11 bases between. Here the CDR3 DNA reads TGTGCCAGCAGTTCCGGGACCTACACCGGGGAGCTGTTTTTT. This sequence encodes CASSSGTYTGELFF.

The CDR3 loop reads CASALTGPNTGELFF. CDR3 DNA: TGTGCTAGTGCCCTGACGGGGCCGAACACCGGGGAGCTGTTTTTT. The rearrangement links TRBV12-5 to TRBJ2-2, with D perhaps assigned TRBD1 or TRBD2 (5 bases each). In germline, CDR1 is LGHNT, CDR2 FRNRAP. The CDR3 has 15 amino acids. Trimming stripped 7 bases from V and 0 bases from J, with 12 bases between. The complete variable domain, with remaining parts taken from reference TRBV12-5 and TRBJ2-2, reads DARVTQTPRHKVTEMGQEVTMRCQPILGHNTVFWYRQTMMQGLELLAYFRNRAPLDDSGMPKDRFSAEMPDATLATLKIQPSEPRDSAVYFCASALTGPNTGELFFGEGSRLTVL.

V is TRBV9 and J is TRBJ1-5, with no clear D. V was pared by 4 bases and J by 0 bases, with 5 bases between. The CDR3 contains 13 residues. Germline V gene data show CDR1 as SGDLS and CDR2 as YYNGEE. The DNA of the CDR3 is TGTGCCAGCAGCTTATATAGCAATCAGCCCCAGCATTTT. This sequence encodes CASSLYSNQPQHF.

This clone turned up a few times. The chain employs TRBV7-3 and TRBJ2-1; 7 bases agree with TRBD2. This CDR3 region has 15 residues. V lost 1 base to trimming and J lost 8 bases; unmatched junction nucleotides: 8. Germline V gene lookup returns CDR1 SGHTA and CDR2 FQGTGA. DNA of the CDR3: TGTGCCAGCAGCTTAATGGGGGAGGGTCTGTATGAGCAGTTCTTC. Protein product: CASSLMGEGLYEQFF.

To note about this clone: Other DNA variants within this sample encode the same CDR3. The V gene is TRBV5-1, the J gene TRBJ2-5, with D possibly matching TRBD2 (6 bases). V was clipped by 0 bases and J by 5 bases, with 11 bases between them. The V gene's germline CDR1 is SGHRS and CDR2 YFSETQ. The CDR3 sequence is 14 residues long. The chain's CDR3 is CASSLDRGRETQYF. CDR3 bases: TGCGCCAGCAGCTTGGATCGGGGGAGGGAGACCCAGTACTTC.

The sample holds one count of this clone. This chain connects TRBV24-1 to TRBJ2-7; 7 nucleotides match TRBD2. CDR3 size: 14 residues. V was pared by 5 bases and J by 8 bases, with 11 bases of the junction left unmatched. In germline, CDR1 is KGHDR, CDR2 SFDVKD. The CDR3, as DNA: TGTGCCACCAGTGCAGCGGGATCCTTTAAGCAGCAGTACTTC. It encodes CATSAAGSFKQQYF.

The gene calls are TRBV28 and TRBJ1-5; no firm D call. The CDR3 runs to 14 residues. The V gene lost 3 bases and the J gene lost 3 bases, with 9 bases spanning the gap. The germline CDR1 and CDR2 sequences are MDHEN and SYDVKM. The CDR3 DNA sequence: TGTGCCAGCAGTTTGGGCCAATTCAATCAGCCCCAGCATTTT. Protein product: CASSLGQFNQPQHF.

The J gene is TRBJ2-7, the V gene TRBV7-2; 8 bases are shared with TRBD1. There are 15 residues in the CDR3. Unmatched junction bases numbered 6, after V lost 3 bases and J lost 2 bases. Looked up from germline, CDR1 is SGHTA and CDR2 is FQGNSA. DNA of the CDR3: TGTGCCAGCAGCTTCAGCGGACAGGGTCCCTACGAGCAGTACTTC. This gives the protein CASSFSGQGPYEQYF.

With regard to this clone: The same CDR3 also results from other DNA sequences found in this sample. The rearrangement links TRBV24-1 to TRBJ1-3; D gene unclear. V was pared by 4 bases and J by 4 bases, with 7 bases between. The CDR3 length is 13 residues. Germline assignment: CDR1 KGHDR and CDR2 SFDVKD. The CDR3, as DNA: TGTGCCACCAGTGAAGGATTAGGAAACACCATATATTTT. Amino acid sequence: CATSEGLGNTIYF.

The chain uses TRBV19 and TRBJ1-3; 7 nucleotides line up with TRBD1. The germline V gene encodes CDR1 LNHDA and CDR2 SQIVND (reference sequence). The CDR3 is made up of 13 amino acids. V dropped 6 bases and J dropped 4; count of bases not matched to a gene: 3. DNA of the CDR3: TGTGCCAGTAGGGGGACAGCCGGAAACACCATATATTTT. Protein sequence: CASRGTAGNTIYF.

The chain couples TRBV2 to TRBJ1-1; a weak D match, TRBD1 (5 bases). The CDR3 loop spans 16 amino acids. The ends were cut back, 7 bases at V and 1 base at J, with 19 bases in the middle. Germline V gene lookup returns CDR1 SNHLY and CDR2 FYNNEI. The chain's CDR3 is CASTLGPGQGNTEAFF. Written as DNA, the CDR3 is TGTGCCAGCACCCTGGGCCCAGGGCAAGGGAACACTGAAGCTTTCTTT.

In its sample, this clone was seen a few times. V is TRBV10-3 and J is TRBJ1-1; D is perhaps TRBD1 (5 bases). CDR1 and CDR2 from the germline V gene are ENHRY and SYGVKD. V gave up 7 bases and J gave up 4 bases, with 10 bases separating them. This CDR3 is built from 12 residues. The CDR3 is CAINSGITEAFF. Written as DNA, the CDR3 is TGTGCCATCAACTCAGGGATCACTGAAGCTTTCTTT.

The chain combines TRBV28 with TRBJ1-6; D gene ambiguous. This CDR3 comprises 13 residues. Trimming cost V 3 bases and J 11 bases, with 11 bases left between them. Germline assignment: CDR1 MDHEN and CDR2 SYDVKM. The CDR3 sequence: CASSFIRAPPLHF. The CDR3 DNA sequence: TGTGCCAGCAGTTTCATAAGGGCCCCACCCCTCCACTTT.

This clone was seen just once. The chain combines TRBV30 with TRBJ1-2; TRBD1 agrees at 10 bases. The CDR3 consists of 12 residues. Germline values: CDR1 GTSNPN, CDR2 SVGIG (reference sequence). The V gene end was trimmed by 5 bases and the J gene end by 8 bases; junction bases not matched to a gene: 5. CDR3 loop: CAWGGQGTGYTF. The CDR3 nucleotides are TGTGCCTGGGGGGGACAGGGGACCGGCTACACCTTC.